Presented here are 5 T cell receptor beta chains from one specimen sequenced in a study of PD-1 blockade in classical Hodgkin lymphoma. Specified time point: newly diagnosed, previously untreated cHL patient sample. Magnetic negative selection purified CD4+ T cells from thawed PBMCs. Only in-frame clones appear in the TCRdb table, and some are missing; sequencing was by immunoSEQ multiplex PCR. Of about 20,000 clones listed, approximately 80% were seen once; the top ten hold roughly 1.2%. Material for sequencing was CD4+ T cells from blood. Receptors were obtained from a human donor with classical Hodgkin lymphoma.

The V and J genes are TRBV9 and TRBJ2-5; TRBD2 agrees at 8 bases. This CDR3 contains 17 residues. Trimming cost V 0 bases and J 2 bases; bases outside gene matches: 9. Looked up from germline, CDR1 is SGDLS and CDR2 is YYNGEE. The chain's CDR3 is CASSVATGLAPQETQYF. CDR3 nucleotide sequence: TGTGCCAGCAGCGTAGCTACCGGACTAGCTCCTCAAGAGACCCAGTACTTC.

There are a few counts of this clone. V is TRBV2 and J is TRBJ2-7, with 10 bases lining up with TRBD2. V shed 5 bases and J 6 bases; nucleotides not matched to a gene: 16. This CDR3 is built from 17 residues. Germline assignment: CDR1 SNHLY and CDR2 FYNNEI. The CDR3 loop reads CASSSAGTSVLTGEQYF. DNA of the CDR3: TGTGCCAGCAGTTCAGCCGGGACTAGCGTTCTCACCGGCGAGCAGTACTTC.

CDR3 nucleotides: TGCGCCAGCAGTTTGGAGACGGCGCTTATTTTCTACGAGCAGTACTTC. It yields the protein CASSLETALIFYEQYF. The chain employs TRBV23-1 and TRBJ2-7, with D uncertain. TRBV23-1 is recorded as an ORF, its role being uncertain. The V and J ends lost 5 bases and 3 bases respectively, with 20 bases between them. The CDR3 spans 16 residues.

The chain couples TRBV7-8 to TRBJ2-7; 8 positions agree with TRBD1. Germline CDR1 and CDR2: SGHVS and FQNEAQ. With 3 bases clipped from V and 4 bases from J, the junction kept 5 bases outside the gene matches. The CDR3 is 14 residues long. DNA of the CDR3: TGTGCCAGCAGCTTTAAACAGGGGGAGTACGAGCAGTACTTC. This sequence encodes CASSFKQGEYEQYF.

The chain carries TRBV28 and TRBJ1-2; 9 nucleotides line up with TRBD1. The germline V gene has CDR1 MDHEN and CDR2 SYDVKM. J gave up 4 bases and V 5 bases, and 11 bases lay outside the gene matches. The CDR3 covers 16 residues. CDR3 region: CASSVPGTGLGYGYTF. CDR3 nucleotides: TGTGCCAGCAGTGTCCCCGGGACAGGGCTCGGCTATGGCTACACCTTC.